This is a list of T cell receptor beta chains from one sample in a study of spatial heterogeneity in lung cancer. TCRdb redid the calling of the 5' RACE reads with MiXCR, one entry per CDR3 protein. The sample records 40,000 to 50,000 distinct CDR3 sequences, more than 9% being singletons. Sequenced here: PBMCs, sampled at follow-up. The receptors here all came from a female donor with early-stage non-small cell lung cancer. The conserved cysteine and the conserved F or W are not part of the CDR3 here.

V gene: TRBV6-6; J gene: TRBJ1-6; CDR3 protein: AGRRGTSSYNSPLH
V gene: TRBV20-1; J gene: TRBJ2-6; CDR3 protein: SANSPLSGANVLT
V gene: TRBV28; J gene: TRBJ2-3; CDR3 protein: ASSGSSGGDTDTQY
V gene: TRBV3-1; J gene: TRBJ2-1; CDR3 protein: ASSSIGRGSYNEQF
V gene: TRBV6-2/TRBV6-3; J gene: TRBJ2-1; CDR3 protein: ASRRTGGSYNEQF
V gene: TRBV29-1; J gene: TRBJ2-2; CDR3 protein: SAVGPTGELF
V gene: TRBV7-9; J gene: TRBJ2-3; CDR3 protein: ASRQSGISTDTQY
V gene: TRBV28; J gene: TRBJ2-2; CDR3 protein: ASSSNRGVTGELF
V gene: TRBV6-2/TRBV6-3; J gene: TRBJ2-1; CDR3 protein: ASSYSPGNEQF
V gene: TRBV7-6; J gene: TRBJ2-3; CDR3 protein: ASSLLLSTDTQY
V gene: TRBV7-8; J gene: TRBJ2-3; CDR3 protein: ASSLGPTGLTQY
V gene: TRBV5-1; J gene: TRBJ2-2; CDR3 protein: ASSFDLGGELF
V gene: TRBV5-1; J gene: TRBJ2-3; CDR3 protein: ASRLREDTQY
V gene: TRBV4-3; J gene: TRBJ2-1; CDR3 protein: ASSQELAGGPNNEQF
V gene: TRBV19; J gene: TRBJ1-2; CDR3 protein: ATSSYGAGYT
V gene: TRBV5-1; J gene: TRBJ2-7; CDR3 protein: ASSARQGLSSYEQY
V gene: TRBV7-7; J gene: TRBJ2-1; CDR3 protein: ASSPDVGDEQF
V gene: TRBV18; J gene: TRBJ2-7; CDR3 protein: ASSREVRGGSYEQY
V gene: TRBV29-1; J gene: TRBJ2-1; CDR3 protein: SVAPGGGLTYNEQF
V gene: TRBV7-2; J gene: TRBJ2-7; CDR3 protein: ASSSTAGQGENEQY
V gene: TRBV29-1; J gene: TRBJ1-1; CDR3 protein: SVEDQGTMNTEAF
V gene: TRBV2; J gene: TRBJ2-1; CDR3 protein: ASISVNSYNEQF
V gene: TRBV2; J gene: TRBJ1-2; CDR3 protein: ASTGTGDGYT
V gene: TRBV2; J gene: TRBJ2-1; CDR3 protein: ASRELAGGSGNEQF
V gene: TRBV11-2; J gene: TRBJ2-1; CDR3 protein: ASKKLRGRTGNEQF
V gene: TRBV6-1; J gene: TRBJ1-5; CDR3 protein: ASSEMWGSNQPQH
V gene: TRBV11-2; J gene: TRBJ1-1; CDR3 protein: ASSQFRDQGNTEAF
V gene: TRBV24-1; J gene: TRBJ2-2; CDR3 protein: ATSGTGSGELF
V gene: TRBV5-1; J gene: TRBJ2-7; CDR3 protein: ASSPGGRSYEQY
V gene: TRBV4-2; J gene: TRBJ1-4; CDR3 protein: ASSQDLHEKLF
V gene: TRBV10-3; J gene: TRBJ2-5; CDR3 protein: ACREGRLQETQY
V gene: TRBV12-3/TRBV12-4; J gene: TRBJ1-2; CDR3 protein: ASSPRRGVGGYT
V gene: TRBV7-6; J gene: TRBJ2-5; CDR3 protein: ASSLGTGGVETQY
V gene: TRBV15; J gene: TRBJ2-3; CDR3 protein: ATSIHPTSGGQGDTQY
V gene: TRBV7-9; J gene: TRBJ2-4; CDR3 protein: ASTSDRLAKNIQY
V gene: TRBV11-2; J gene: TRBJ2-3; CDR3 protein: ASSHGTLSSSTDTQY
V gene: TRBV7-9; J gene: TRBJ2-3; CDR3 protein: ASSSGHAGLTDTQY
V gene: TRBV12-3/TRBV12-4; J gene: TRBJ2-7; CDR3 protein: ASSFAPGVEQY
V gene: TRBV7-9; J gene: TRBJ2-4; CDR3 protein: ASSLPRRFGNIQY
V gene: TRBV4-2; J gene: TRBJ2-7; CDR3 protein: ASSQGTGTYEQY
V gene: TRBV9; J gene: TRBJ2-3; CDR3 protein: ASTSSQFNTDTQY